The next 2 T cell receptor beta chains were all read from a single sample in a study of blood T cell repertoires in COVID-19. Method: immunoSEQ multiplex PCR; TCRdb's copy keeps in-frame clones and lacks some. Of 250,000 to 300,000 clones in the sample, 90% were seen once. Sequenced: peripheral blood. The receptor set was obtained from a woman aged 45 to 65 with COVID-19, enrolled during active disease.

This clone was counted between two and nine times. The J gene is TRBJ1-5, the V gene TRBV5-1; D possibly corresponds to TRBD1 (5 bases). Trimming cost V 4 bases and J 5 bases, with 13 bases left between them. The CDR3 length is 14 residues. Germline CDR1 and CDR2: SGHRS and YFSETQ. CDR3 loop: CASSETAPDQPQHF. The CDR3 DNA reads as TGCGCCAGCAGCGAGACAGCTCCGGATCAGCCCCAGCATTTT.

The J gene is TRBJ2-2, the V gene TRBV5-4; D gene ambiguous. Germline CDR1 SGHNT, CDR2 YYREEE (reference sequence). With 4 bases removed from V and 1 base from J, the gap between germline ends came to 11 bases. This CDR3 is built from 15 residues. The CDR3, as DNA: TGTGCCAGCAGCCTCGGGTTGGTGAACACCGGGGAGCTGTTTTTT. This translates into CASSLGLVNTGELFF.